These 2 T cell receptor beta chains originate from one sample sequenced in a study of blood T cell repertoires in COVID-19. Measured with immunoSEQ multiplex PCR; TCRdb has only the in-frame clones, and not every one. Of approximately 100,000 clones in the sample, 80% to 90% are singletons; the top ten hold 19%. The sequenced sample consisted of peripheral blood. The receptor source for this set is a human donor with acute or convalescent COVID-19. The donor label of this sample is uncertain.

The genes are TRBV18 and TRBJ2-1; D remains ambiguous. The CDR3 covers 17 residues. Per germline, CDR1 KGHSH and CDR2 LQKENI. Trimming removed 0 bases from V and 4 bases from J, with 16 bases in between. As DNA, the CDR3 is TGTGCCAGCTCACCACCGGTGGAGTTCCTTTGGTACAATGAGCAGTTCTTC. Protein sequence: CASSPPVEFLWYNEQFF. The full variable domain, rest sourced from reference TRBV18 and TRBJ2-1, is NAGVMQNPRHLVRRRGQEARLRCSPMKGHSHVYWYRQLPEEGLKFMVYLQKENIIDESGMPKERFSAEFPKEGPSILRIQQVVRGDSAAYFCASSPPVEFLWYNEQFFGPGTRLTVL.

The chain couples TRBV4-1 to TRBJ2-3; 7 bases match TRBD2. The ends lost 0 bases at V and 7 bases at J; junction bases unmatched: 28. Germline V gene data show CDR1 as MGHRA and CDR2 as YSYEKL. The CDR3 has 22 residues. The CDR3 sequence is CASSQDIWFVGGSQTERHTQYF. The CDR3 DNA is TGCGCCAGCAGCCAAGATATTTGGTTTGTGGGCGGGAGCCAAACGGAACGGCATACGCAGTATTTT.